The clone carrying this T cell receptor beta chain came up once. What it binds is unknown. TCRbeta libraries were built with three rounds of nested PCR, modified from ARM-PCR. TCRdb redid the calling of the multiplex PCR reads with MiXCR, one entry per CDR3 protein. The sample comprises 60,000 or so distinct CDR3 sequences, roughly 57% of which are singletons, and more than 30% rests with the top ten. Germline values: CDR1 MGHRA, CDR2 YSYEKL. This CDR3 region has 15 residues. This specimen comes from a study of tumor and adjacent non-tumor tissue in lung cancer. Study-level background: Patients were aged about 30 to 76, 10 men and about 5 women, stage I to III. Study-wide results and caveats: Tumor TCR diversity, when higher, was linked to shorter survival. Top 100 clones took a larger repertoire share in normal lung.

This sample's RNA came from whole unsorted tissue. This non-tumor lung sample came from over 3 cm beyond the tumor edge. Donors were chemotherapy-naive, newly diagnosed lung cancer surgical patients in China, August–late 2014. The sample taken for sequencing was distant non-tumor lung tissue. The chain employs TRBV4-1 and TRBJ1-3; possibly TRBD1 for D (5 bases). This sequence originates from a man in his 70s with non-small cell lung cancer. CDR3 in DNA: TGCATCAGCAGCCAAGACCCAGGGACTGGAAACACCATATATTTT. Translating gives CISSQDPGTGNTIYF.